Listed below are T cell receptor beta chains from one sample, sequenced in a study of beta chain features in type 1 diabetes. Measured with immunoSEQ multiplex PCR; TCRdb has only the in-frame clones, and not every one. The sample holds hundreds of thousands of clones; roughly an eighth are singletons and the top ten take over 0.008%. The source material was naive CD4+ T cells from blood. These receptors came from a woman between 18 and 29 years old with type 1 diabetes. Both conserved end residues are part of each CDR3. The D gene is left open where the match is weak. Clone size, where shown, is once, few, many, or a class for clones that have expanded.

clone_size | j_call | v_call | d_call | cdr3_nt | cdr3_aa
few | TRBJ2-3 | TRBV11-2 | TRBD2 | TGTGCCAGCTGGGCTAGCGGGGGGCCCCTCACAGATACGCAGTATTTT | CASWASGGPLTDTQYF
few | TRBJ1-4 | TRBV6-5 | . | TGTGCCAGCAGTTACTCAAGGGGTCGTGAAAAACTGTTTTTT | CASSYSRGREKLFF
few | TRBJ1-5 | TRBV7-2 | . | TGTGCCAGCAGCTTCTCACTACATCAGCCCCAGCATTTT | CASSFSLHQPQHF
. | TRBJ2-1 | TRBV5-4 | . | TGTGCCAGCAGTTCGGACACGAGCTCCTACAATGAGCAGTTCTTC | CASSSDTSSYNEQFF
few | TRBJ2-7 | TRBV4-2 | . | TGTGCCAGCAGCCAAGAAGGTCAGGCCTCTTCCTACGAGCAGTACTTC | CASSQEGQASSYEQYF
once | TRBJ2-2 | TRBV4-3 | TRBD1 | TGCGCCAGCAGCCAACCTAAGACAGGGGTGGTGGTCGGGGAGCTGTTTTTT | CASSQPKTGVVVGELFF
few | TRBJ1-5 | TRBV15 | . | TGTGCCACCAGCAGAGATCAGGGTTTCCACGAAGCCCAGCATTTT | CATSRDQGFHEAQHF
few | TRBJ1-5 | TRBV9 | . | TGTGCCAGCAGCGTTCCAAATCAGCCCCAGCATTTT | CASSVPNQPQHF
. | TRBJ2-7 | TRBV28 | . | TGTGCCAGCACTCAAGGAGGCAGCTCCTACGAGCAGTACTTC | CASTQGGSSYEQYF
. | TRBJ1-1 | TRBV4-3 | . | TGCGCCAGCAGCCAAGATGGGGGGGATGCTGAAGCTTTCTTT | CASSQDGGDAEAFF
. | TRBJ1-1 | TRBV7-9 | . | TGTGCCAGCAGCTTCCAGGGGAGCACTGAAGCTTTCTTT | CASSFQGSTEAFF
. | TRBJ2-1 | TRBV11-2 | . | TGTGCCAGCAGCTTGTCCCCTAAAGATGAGCAGTTCTTC | CASSLSPKDEQFF
. | TRBJ2-1 | TRBV29-1 | . | TGCAGCGTTGAGTGGCTAGCGAGATACAATGAGCAGTTCTTC | CSVEWLARYNEQFF
. | TRBJ2-1 | TRBV9 | TRBD2 | TGTGCCAGCAGCTTCGGGGGGGGATACAATGAGCAGTTCTTC | CASSFGGGYNEQFF
. | TRBJ2-7 | TRBV7-2 | TRBD1 | TGTGCCAGCAGCTTCGGGACAGGCGCCTACGAGCAGTACTTC | CASSFGTGAYEQYF
. | TRBJ2-6 | TRBV28 | . | TGTGCCAGCAATGGAGGGTCATCTGGGGCCAACGTCCTGACTTTC | CASNGGSSGANVLTF
few | TRBJ1-5 | TRBV2 | . | TGTGCCAGCAGGGGCGTGGCAGGGAGGAATCAGCCCCAGCATTTT | CASRGVAGRNQPQHF
few | TRBJ1-5 | TRBV28 | TRBD1 | TGTGCCAGCAGGCGAACAGGGGTGCTTTATAGCAATCAGCCCCAGCATTTT | CASRRTGVLYSNQPQHF
few | TRBJ2-2 | TRBV10-3 | TRBD1 | TGTGCCATCAGGGGGACAGATCCCACCGGGGAGCTGTTTTTT | CAIRGTDPTGELFF
few | TRBJ1-1 | TRBV28 | . | TGTGCCAGCAGTCCCCCAGTGAACACTGAAGCTTTCTTT | CASSPPVNTEAFF
few | TRBJ1-2 | TRBV11-1 | . | TGTGCCAGCAGCACCTCAGGGTACGGTGGCTACACCTTC | CASSTSGYGGYTF
few | TRBJ2-6 | TRBV5-1 | . | TGCGCCAGCAGCTTGGCAGGGGCAAACGTCCTGACTTTC | CASSLAGANVLTF
few | TRBJ2-1 | TRBV10-3 | TRBD1 | TGTGCCATCGGGGAAGACAGGGGTTCCTACAATGAGCAGTTCTTC | CAIGEDRGSYNEQFF
few | TRBJ2-5 | TRBV5-4 | . | TGTGCCAGCAGCTTTGGCGGGGTCGGAGAGACCCAGTACTTC | CASSFGGVGETQYF
few | TRBJ1-2 | TRBV4-2 | . | TGTGCCAGCAGCGCCGGGATTGTGGGCTACACCTTC | CASSAGIVGYTF
few | TRBJ1-2 | TRBV20-1 | . | TGCAGTGCACTGACAGGCGGGGGCTACACCTTC | CSALTGGGYTF
few | TRBJ2-7 | TRBV5-1 | . | TGCGCCAGCAGCTTGGTAGTGGGGCTCGAGCAGTACTTC | CASSLVVGLEQYF
few | TRBJ2-2 | TRBV5-1 | TRBD1 | TGCGCCAGCAGCTCGACAGGGGGCGAGACCGGGGAGCTGTTTTTT | CASSSTGGETGELFF
few | TRBJ2-7 | TRBV7-2 | . | TGTGCCAGCAGCCCTCGGGACTTCCCCTACGAGCAGTACTTC | CASSPRDFPYEQYF
. | TRBJ2-3 | TRBV5-1 | TRBD2 | TGCGCCAGCGCCTTCGGGACTAGCGGGAGCACAGATACGCAGTATTTT | CASAFGTSGSTDTQYF
. | TRBJ2-4 | TRBV9 | TRBD2 | TGTGCCAGCAGCGTCGGCGGGCGGGGGAACATTCAGTACTTC | CASSVGGRGNIQYF
few | TRBJ2-4 | TRBV30 | . | TGTGCCTGGAGTGTAATGGCGGGGCTCCCCGTAGCCAAAAACATTCAGTACTTC | CAWSVMAGLPVAKNIQYF
few | TRBJ1-1 | TRBV9 | TRBD1 | TGTGCCAGCAGCGTAGCGTTGGGACAGCGAGCTTTCTTT | CASSVALGQRAFF
. | TRBJ2-3 | TRBV2 | . | TGTGCCAGCAGTGTTGGGCAGGTCACAGATACGCAGTATTTT | CASSVGQVTDTQYF
few | TRBJ2-1 | TRBV28 | TRBD2 | TGTGCCAGCAGGGGAATTAGCGGGAGCCTTGGCTGGGACGAGCAGTTCTTC | CASRGISGSLGWDEQFF
. | TRBJ2-1 | TRBV19 | . | TGTGCCAGTAGCCGTCGAGATAACTCCTACAATGAGCAGTTCTTC | CASSRRDNSYNEQFF
once | TRBJ1-3 | TRBV15 | . | TGTGCCACCAGCTTTGGCTTAGGGGCTCGCGGAAACACCATATATTTT | CATSFGLGARGNTIYF
. | TRBJ2-1 | TRBV6-1 | TRBD2 | TGTGCCAGCAGGCTCCTCCGGGAGGGGGTCAATGAGCAGTTCTTC | CASRLLREGVNEQFF
. | TRBJ2-3 | TRBV21-1 | . | TGTGCCAGCAGCATACATCACAGGGGTTTTTGGGATACGCAGTATTTT | CASSIHHRGFWDTQYF
few | TRBJ1-1 | TRBV20-1 | . | TGCAGTGCGTTCGAGATTGAAGCTTTCTTT | CSAFEIEAFF
. | TRBJ2-3 | TRBV15 | TRBD2 | TGTGCCACCAGCAGAGTGGCTAGCGGGGCGTCAGATACGCAGTATTTT | CATSRVASGASDTQYF
. | TRBJ1-3 | TRBV9 | TRBD1 | TGTGCCAGCAGCCCTCCAGGGGACAGGGACCTGGGGAACACCATATATTTT | CASSPPGDRDLGNTIYF
few | TRBJ2-5 | TRBV28 | . | TGTGCCAGCGGAAGTGGACAGCTCCAAGAGACCCAGTACTTC | CASGSGQLQETQYF
. | TRBJ1-1 | TRBV23-1 | . | TGCGCCAGACAGACGGGGACAACGAACACTGAAGCTTTCTTT | CARQTGTTNTEAFF
. | TRBJ1-1 | TRBV5-1 | . | TGCGCCAGCAGCTGGGGGGAAGACACTGAAGCTTTCTTT | CASSWGEDTEAFF
. | TRBJ2-3 | TRBV28 | . | TGTGCCAGCAGTTTATCAGCGGCGGTAGGGTCAGATACGCAGTATTTT | CASSLSAAVGSDTQYF